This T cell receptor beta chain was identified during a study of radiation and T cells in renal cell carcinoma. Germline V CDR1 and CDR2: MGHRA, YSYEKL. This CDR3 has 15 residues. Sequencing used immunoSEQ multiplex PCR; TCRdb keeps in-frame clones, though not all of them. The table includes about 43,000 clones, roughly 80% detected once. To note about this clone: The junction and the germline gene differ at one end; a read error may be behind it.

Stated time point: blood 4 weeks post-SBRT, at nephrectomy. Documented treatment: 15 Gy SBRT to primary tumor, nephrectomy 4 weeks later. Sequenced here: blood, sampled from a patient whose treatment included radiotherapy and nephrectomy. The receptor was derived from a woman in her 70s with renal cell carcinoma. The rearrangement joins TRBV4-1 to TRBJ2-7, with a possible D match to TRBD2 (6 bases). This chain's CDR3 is CASSQEWRVAYEQHF. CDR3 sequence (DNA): TGCGCCAGCAGCCAAGAGTGGAGGGTGGCGTACGAGCAGCACTTC.